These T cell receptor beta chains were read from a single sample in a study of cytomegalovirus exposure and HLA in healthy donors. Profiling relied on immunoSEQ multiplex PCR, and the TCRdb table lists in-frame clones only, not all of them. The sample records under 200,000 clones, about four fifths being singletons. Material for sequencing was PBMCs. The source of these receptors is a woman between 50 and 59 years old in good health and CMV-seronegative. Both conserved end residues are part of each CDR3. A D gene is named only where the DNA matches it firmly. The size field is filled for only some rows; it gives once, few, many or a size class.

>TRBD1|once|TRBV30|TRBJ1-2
TGTGCCAGAAGACAGGGGGGCCCGAGTGGCTACACCTTC
CARRQGGPSGYTF
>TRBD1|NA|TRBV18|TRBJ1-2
TGTGCCAGCTCCCCCGGGACACAGGGGAATGGCTACACCTTC
CASSPGTQGNGYTF
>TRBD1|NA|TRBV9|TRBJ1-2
TGTGCCAGCAGCGTCTCCGGGACAGGGTACACCTTC
CASSVSGTGYTF
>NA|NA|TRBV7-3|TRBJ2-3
TGTGCCAGCAGCCAGGGGGCTAGCGGGGTTACAGATACGCAGTATTTT
CASSQGASGVTDTQYF
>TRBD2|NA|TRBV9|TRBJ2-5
TGTGCCAGCAGCGTAGACGCGGGAGGTACTGCGACCCAGTACTTC
CASSVDAGGTATQYF
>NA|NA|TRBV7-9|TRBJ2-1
TGTGCCAGCGGGGAACAGGGCAGTGAGCAGTTCTTC
CASGEQGSEQFF
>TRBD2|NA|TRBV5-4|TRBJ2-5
TGTGCCAGCAGCCTGGGGCTAGCGGGGGAAGAGACCCAGTACTTC
CASSLGLAGEETQYF
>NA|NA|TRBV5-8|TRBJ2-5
TGTGCCAGCAGCTTGGGTCGGCGGAGACAAGAGACCCAGTACTTC
CASSLGRRRQETQYF
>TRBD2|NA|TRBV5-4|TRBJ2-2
TGTGCCAGCAGCTTGACTAGTGGGAGGGCCGGGGAGCTGTTTTTT
CASSLTSGRAGELFF
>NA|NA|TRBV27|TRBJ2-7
TGTGCCAGCAGTGGTAGACAGCCCTACGAGCAGTACTTC
CASSGRQPYEQYF
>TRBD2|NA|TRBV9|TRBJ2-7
TGTGCCAGCAGTGAACCGGGACTAGCGGGAGATCCCCTATCCTACGAGCAGTACTTC
CASSEPGLAGDPLSYEQYF